This entry lists 6 T cell receptor beta chains sequenced from one sample in a study of T cells in women clearing cervical HPV infection (dated by TCRdb to the late 2010s). The library was made by the immunoSEQ multiplex PCR assay. TCRdb re-hosts the immuneACCESS table, in-frame sequences only. Its copies lack some clones; in the studies checked, an unresolved V gene accounts for under half of them, and the cause for the rest is not known. The sample table includes about 28,000 clones. The ten largest clones take up under 20% of the sample. Sequences were obtained from blood buffy coat. The receptor source for this set is a woman aged 18-70 years with a cervical HPV16 infection that either progressed to CIN3+ or cleared (not recorded which).

As regards this clone: The read ends 3 residues early relative to the CDR3; the germline J gene fills the gap. The V gene is TRBV5-4, the J gene TRBJ2-2, with TRBD2 matching over 9 bases. CDR3 length: 16 amino acids. Germline lookup yields CDR1 SGHNT and CDR2 YYREEE (reference sequence). The CDR3 bases that were read are TGTGCCAGCAGCAAGGGTAGCGGGGGCGAGGGTGAAAAG. This gives the protein CASSKGSGGEGEK. The CDR3, in full, reads CASSKGSGGEGEKLFF.

With respect to this clone: The read finishes 3 residues shy of the CDR3 end, and the germline J gene is used to complete it. The chain joins TRBV20-1 to TRBJ1-1, with a possible D match to TRBD1 (5 bases). V was trimmed by 0 bases and J by 2 bases, leaving 10 bases between them. The CDR3 loop spans 14 amino acids. Per germline, CDR1 DFQATT and CDR2 SNEGSKA (reference sequence). The sequenced CDR3 bases are TGCAGTGCTAGAGATTTCAGGGAAAACACTGAA. As protein: CSARDFRENTE. The whole CDR3 reads CSARDFRENTEAFF.

Regarding this clone: The read falls 3 residues short of the CDR3 end, and the missing part is taken from the germline J gene. The chain uses TRBV7-2 and TRBJ2-3; maybe TRBD2 (5 bases). Trimming pared 4 bases from V and 0 bases from J, leaving 11 bases between. This CDR3 is 15 amino acids long. Germline-derived CDR1 and CDR2 are SGHTA and FQGNSA. The covered CDR3 bases are TGTGCCAGCAGCTCCGACTACCTTAGCACAGATACG. It yields the protein CASSSDYLSTDT. The full-length CDR3 reads as CASSSDYLSTDTQYF.

As regards this clone: From the germline J gene comes the end of the CDR3, since the read stops 3 residues before it. The chain couples TRBV2 to TRBJ2-5; 9 positions agree with TRBD1. Germline CDR1 is SNHLY and CDR2 is FYNNEI. This CDR3 is built from 15 residues. The junction had 7 bases not matched to a gene; V was cut back by 3 bases and J by 5 bases. CDR3 DNA, as far as it was read: TGTGCCAGCAGTGAGGGACAGGGAGGACGGGAGACC. Its protein product is CASSEGQGGRET. The entire CDR3 protein is CASSEGQGGRETQYF. Full variable domain (outside the CDR3, taken from reference TRBV2 and TRBJ2-5): EPEVTQTPSHQVTQMGQEVILRCVPISNHLYFYWYRQILGQKVEFLVSFYNNEISEKSEIFDDQFSVERPDGSNFTLKIRSTKLEDSAMYFCASSEGQGGRETQYFGPGTRLLVL.

To note about this clone: The CDR3 goes on 3 residues after the read ends, and that part is filled in from the germline J gene. V usage is TRBV20-1 and J usage is TRBJ2-1; TRBD2 might be the D (5 bases). V lost 1 base to trimming and J lost 4 bases, with 11 bases between them. The length of the CDR3 is 14 residues. The germline V gene has CDR1 DFQATT and CDR2 SNEGSKA (reference sequence). CDR3 in amino acids: CSARALTTYNEQFF. The covered CDR3 bases are TGCAGTGCTAGAGCCCTGACTACTTACAATGAG.

The CDR3 here is CASSPRTGGDEKLFF. Partial CDR3 DNA: TGTGCCAGCAGTCCTCGCACAGGAGGTGACGAAAAA. The chain recombines TRBV7-6 with TRBJ1-4; tentative D call: TRBD1 (5 bases). Read sequence stops 3 residues before the CDR3 end, and the germline J gene provides the missing end. The germline gives CDR1 SGHVS, CDR2 FNYEAQ. V shed 6 bases and J shed 8 bases, with 19 bases lying between them. This CDR3 region has 15 residues.